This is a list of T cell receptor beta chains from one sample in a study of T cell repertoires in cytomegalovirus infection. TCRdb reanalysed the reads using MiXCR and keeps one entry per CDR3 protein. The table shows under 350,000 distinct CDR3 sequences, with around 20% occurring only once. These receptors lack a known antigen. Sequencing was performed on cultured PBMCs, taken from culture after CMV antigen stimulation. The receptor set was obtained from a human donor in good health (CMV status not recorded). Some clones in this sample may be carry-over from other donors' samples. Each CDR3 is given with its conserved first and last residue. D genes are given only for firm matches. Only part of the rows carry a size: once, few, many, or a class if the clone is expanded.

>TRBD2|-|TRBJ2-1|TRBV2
CASRGTSSEQFF
TGTGCCAGCAGGGGGACTAGCTCTGAGCAGTTCTTC
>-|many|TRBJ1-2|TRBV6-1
CASSPTGENYYGYTF
TGTGCCAGCAGTCCGACAGGCGAGAACTACTATGGCTACACCTTC
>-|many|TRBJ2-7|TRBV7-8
CASSSTRDTYEQYF
TGTGCCAGCAGCTCAACCCGGGACACCTACGAGCAGTACTTC
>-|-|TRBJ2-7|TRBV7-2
CASSLYRQEYHEQYF
TGTGCCAGCAGCTTATACCGACAGGAGTACCACGAGCAGTACTTC
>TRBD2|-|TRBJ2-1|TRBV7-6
CASSPAAGLYNEQFF
TGTGCCAGCAGCCCCGCAGCGGGACTATACAATGAGCAGTTCTTC
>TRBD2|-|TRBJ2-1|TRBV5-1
CASSPTSGVYNEQFF
TGCGCCAGCAGTCCCACTAGCGGGGTTTACAATGAGCAGTTCTTC
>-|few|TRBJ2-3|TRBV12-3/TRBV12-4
CASSPLASPLSTDTQYF
TGTGCCAGCAGCCCCCTAGCGTCTCCCCTGAGCACAGATACGCAGTATTTT
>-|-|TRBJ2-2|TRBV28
CASSSLGRGTGELFF
TGTGCCAGCAGTTCATTGGGCCGGGGGACCGGGGAGCTGTTTTTT
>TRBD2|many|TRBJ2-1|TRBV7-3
CASSSRSGGLAIGNEQFF
TGTGCCAGCAGCTCCCGATCTGGGGGACTAGCGATCGGAAATGAGCAGTTCTTC
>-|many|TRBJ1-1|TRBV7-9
CASSLPGGNTEAFF
TGTGCCAGCAGCCTCCCAGGAGGAAACACTGAAGCTTTCTTT
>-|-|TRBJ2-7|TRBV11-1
CASRPSEGDYEQYF
TGTGCCAGCAGGCCGTCGGAAGGAGACTACGAGCAGTACTTC
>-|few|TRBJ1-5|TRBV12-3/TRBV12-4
CASSFAGGSNQPQHF
TGTGCCAGCAGTTTTGCGGGAGGAAGCAATCAGCCCCAGCATTTT
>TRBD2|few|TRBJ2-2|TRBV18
CASSPLVAGNTGELFF
TGTGCCAGCTCACCACTGGTAGCGGGAAACACCGGGGAGCTGTTTTTT
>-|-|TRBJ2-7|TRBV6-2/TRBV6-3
CASGTHRGMYEQYF
TGTGCCAGCGGGACTCACCGGGGAATGTACGAGCAGTACTTC
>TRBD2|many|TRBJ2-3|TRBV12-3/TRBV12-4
CASSLVVSGSGDTQYF
TGTGCCAGCAGTTTAGTAGTTAGCGGGAGTGGAGATACGCAGTATTTT
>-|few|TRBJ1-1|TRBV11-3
CASSLDRWGGRTEAFF
TGTGCCAGCAGCTTAGATAGATGGGGGGGTCGCACTGAAGCTTTCTTT
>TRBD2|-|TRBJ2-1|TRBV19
CASSKVIEGGSDEQFF
TGTGCCAGTAGTAAGGTTATCGAGGGAGGGTCTGATGAGCAGTTCTTC
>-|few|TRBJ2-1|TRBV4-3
CASSQDLLLLIHNEQFF
TGCGCCAGCAGCCAAGATCTCCTACTACTGATTCACAATGAGCAGTTCTTC
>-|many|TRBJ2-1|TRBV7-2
CASSPHEEQFF
TGTGCCAGCAGCCCCCACGAGGAGCAGTTCTTC
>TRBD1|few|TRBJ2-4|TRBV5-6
CASSLGDREYF
TGTGCCAGCAGCTTGGGGGACAGGGAGTACTTC
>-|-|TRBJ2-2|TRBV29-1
CSVPGFLDTGELFF
TGCAGCGTCCCAGGGTTCCTCGACACCGGGGAGCTGTTTTTT
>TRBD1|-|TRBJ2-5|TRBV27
CASSFSVSRQGAGETQYF
TGTGCCAGCAGTTTTTCGGTGTCCCGACAGGGGGCTGGGGAGACCCAGTACTTC
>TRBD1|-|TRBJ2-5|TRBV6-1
CASSTGTGTQGKVTQYF
TGTGCCAGCAGCACCGGGACAGGGACCCAGGGAAAGGTGACCCAGTACTTC
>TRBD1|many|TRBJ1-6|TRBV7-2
CASSWRRQGSGYFSPLHF
TGTGCCAGCAGCTGGCGCAGACAGGGCTCAGGATATTTTTCACCCCTCCACTTT
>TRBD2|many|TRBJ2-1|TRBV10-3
CAISPGLAVNNEQFF
TGTGCCATCAGTCCAGGACTAGCGGTTAACAATGAGCAGTTCTTC
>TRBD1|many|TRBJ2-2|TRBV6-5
CASSLDRALITGELFF
TGTGCCAGCAGTTTAGACAGGGCGTTGATCACCGGGGAGCTGTTTTTT
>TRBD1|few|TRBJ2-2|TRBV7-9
CASSFGTGPGELFF
TGTGCCAGCAGCTTCGGGACAGGTCCCGGGGAGCTGTTTTTT
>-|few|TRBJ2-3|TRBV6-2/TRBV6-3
CASSRPGDTQYF
TGTGCCAGCTCGCGTCCAGGAGATACGCAGTATTTT
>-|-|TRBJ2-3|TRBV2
CASNSDSGASTDTQYF
TGTGCCAGCAACTCGGACAGTGGGGCTAGCACAGATACGCAGTATTTT
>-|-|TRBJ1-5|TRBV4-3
CASSRDLITSVGQPQHF
TGCGCCAGCAGCCGAGACCTAATAACAAGCGTGGGTCAGCCCCAGCATTTT
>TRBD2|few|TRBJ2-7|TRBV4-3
CASSSGLVSYEQYF
TGCGCCAGCTCCTCGGGACTAGTCTCCTACGAGCAGTACTTC
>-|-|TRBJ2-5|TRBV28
CASSLVEGWTETQYF
TGTGCCAGCAGTTTAGTAGAGGGGTGGACGGAGACCCAGTACTTC
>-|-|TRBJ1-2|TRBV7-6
CASSPPIREKGGYTF
TGTGCCAGCAGCCCTCCGATACGGGAGAAGGGCGGCTACACCTTC
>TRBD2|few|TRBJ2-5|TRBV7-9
CASSFIAGAQETQYF
TGTGCCAGCAGTTTTATAGCGGGAGCTCAAGAGACCCAGTACTTC
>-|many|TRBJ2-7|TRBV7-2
CASSLNRDYEQYF
TGTGCCAGCAGCTTAAACAGGGATTACGAGCAGTACTTC
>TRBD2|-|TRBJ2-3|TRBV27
CASSPTSGRATDTQYF
TGTGCCAGCAGTCCGACCAGCGGGAGGGCCACAGATACGCAGTATTTT
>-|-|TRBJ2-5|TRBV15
CATSRDLTVGETQYF
TGTGCCACCAGCAGAGATTTGACGGTGGGGGAGACCCAGTACTTC
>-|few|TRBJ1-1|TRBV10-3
CAIMRSEATPGMNTEAFF
TGTGCCATCATGCGTTCTGAAGCGACACCAGGCATGAACACTGAAGCTTTCTTT
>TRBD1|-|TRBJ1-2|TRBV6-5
CASSYSRTGGYTF
TGTGCCAGCAGTTACTCCCGGACAGGCGGCTACACCTTC
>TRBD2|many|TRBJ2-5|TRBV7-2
CASSPRTSGVETQYF
TGTGCCAGCAGCCCCCGGACTAGCGGGGTAGAGACCCAGTACTTC
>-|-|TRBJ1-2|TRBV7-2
CASSLDVLGGYGYTF
TGTGCCAGCAGCTTAGATGTGCTCGGTGGCTATGGCTACACCTTC
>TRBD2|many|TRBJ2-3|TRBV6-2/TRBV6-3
CASSPGLADGDTQYF
TGTGCCAGCAGCCCGGGACTAGCGGATGGAGATACGCAGTATTTT
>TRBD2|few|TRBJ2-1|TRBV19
CASSPLGTSGSRFF
TGTGCCAGTAGCCCCCTGGGAACTAGCGGGAGTCGGTTCTTC